The present T cell receptor beta chain was sequenced within a study of T-cell memory formation after mild COVID-19 (dated by TCRdb to the early 2020s). Regarding the complete study: TCR sequence clusters from the two donors were found to be largely donor specific. T-cell clones expanding and contracting after mild COVID-19 in a couple of donors were tracked by longitudinal TCRalpha and TCRbeta repertoire sequencing. The cohort comprised two young, previously healthy adult volunteers, one female and one male. What the work shows at the level of the full study, not this receptor alone: Balanced CD4/CD8 phenotypes were observed for clones contracting from day 15 to 85, whereas a bias towards CD4+ was observed for a second wave of clones expanding from day 15 to 37. The detection of some responding clones in pre-infection memory suggests that pre-existing cross-reactive memory T cells joined the SARS-CoV-2 response. SARS-CoV-2 specificity of the second-wave clones peaking on day 37 was not confirmed. Contracting CD4+ clones were located mainly in the CM and EM memory subsets, whereas CD8+ clones were found to be enriched in EMRA. Only a couple of mild cases were covered in the study, and larger cohorts including severe cases with pre-infection samples were considered necessary.

The CDR3 covers 14 residues, taking in both the cysteine and the phenylalanine. CDR3 DNA only is kept here, 42 bases in frame from base 1. The germline V gene (reference sequence) provides CDR1 SGHKS and CDR2 YYEKEE. V was cut back by 10 bases and J by 0 bases, leaving a gap of 13 bases between them. This clonotype was counted many times. The antigen it binds to is not known. Nothing much larger sits one base from this clone, and base qualities are not available. Ficoll-Paque density gradient centrifugation was the method used to isolate PBMCs. Sequencing used an Illumina NovaSeq 6000. Using 5'RACE with constant-segment primers, TCRalpha and TCRbeta cDNA libraries were constructed, with sample barcodes and unique molecular identifiers added in the process. RNA was extracted from every sample with Trizol reagent. Libraries were amplified in two PCR steps, with a second sample barcode and Illumina TruSeq adapters added in the second step. Libraries were sequenced on an Illumina NovaSeq with 2 x 150 bp paired-end reads. The authors' analysis ran thus. Reads were demultiplexed and collapsed into UMI-guided consensus sequences with migec v1.2.7. With mixcr v2.1.11, UMI consensuses were aligned to TRA and TRB V and J templates and assembled into clonotypes. A clonotype was counted as expanded or contracted only when both edgeR and NoisET called the clonotype significant, with the noise models trained on biological replicates. For edgeR calls, a false discovery rate-adjusted p below 0.01 and a log2 fold-change threshold of 1 were applied. As an exploratory analysis of dynamics, max-normalized trajectories of the 1000 most abundant clonotypes were examined with PCA combined with hierarchical clustering. Separately sequenced CD4+ and CD8+ repertoires were used to assign the CD4 or CD8 phenotype of responding clones. TCRdb passed the public sequencing reads through fastp at Q25 and MiXCR, retaining productive beta sequences. Under each unique CDR3 protein, matching rows form one entry showing the most common genes and DNA. The V and J calls follow TCRdb's processing rather than the paper's. For this sample there are 200,000 to 250,000 distinct CDR3 sequences; around 9.1% appear just once. Around 3.4% of the sample is taken by the ten largest.

The TCR originated in a man between 18 and 35 years old who had mild COVID-19 (a few samples of this study predate the infection). The sample titles of this study are shuffled in the database, so cell type and time point are left out; the donor was told from shared clones. This chain is built from TRBV5-5 and TRBJ1-4; TRBD1 could be the D gene, as 5 bases match. Source material: PBMCs or a T cell subset sorted from them (not recorded which). The sequence in DNA is TGTGCCTCGAGGGGTGGGGCAACTAATGAAAAACTGTTTTTT. Translation gives CASRGGATNEKLFF. The reference TRBV5-5 and TRBJ1-4 proteins fill in what lies around the CDR3, so the full variable domain reads DAGVTQSPTHLIKTRGQQVTLRCSPISGHKSVSWYQQVLGQGPQFIFQYYEKEERGRGNFPDRFSARQFPNYSSELNVNALLLGDSALYLCASRGGATNEKLFFGSGTQLSVL.